These 6 T cell receptor beta chains came from one sample sequenced in a study of regulatory T cells in long-lasting Graves disease. As to time point: persistent/refractory GD, antithyroid drugs over 5 years with positive TRAb. After RNA was extracted from PBMCs, the TCR library was made from it. Construction of TCR beta libraries relied on iRepertoire HTBI primers and on Arm-PCR targeting CDR3 regions. MiXCR, applied by TCRdb to the multiplex PCR reads, yields one record per CDR3 protein. The top ten clones hold just under 30% of a sample with around 340,000 distinct CDR3 sequences, less than 20% of them seen once. Sequences were derived from peripheral blood mononuclear cells (PBMCs), sampled when the disease was refractory, from a patient treated with antithyroid drugs. The receptors derive from a female donor with Graves disease.

The J gene is TRBJ2-2, the V gene TRBV12-3 or TRBV12-4; either TRBD1 or TRBD2 may supply D (5 bases each). CDR3 size: 14 residues. V was shortened by 7 bases and J by 6 bases, with 15 bases between the two germline ends. The CDR3 loop reads CASTPGLRPGELFF. The CDR3, as DNA: TGTGCCAGCACCCCGGGGCTACGTCCCGGGGAGCTGTTTTTT.

The chain carries TRBV6-1 and TRBJ2-7, with a weak D call TRBD1 (5 bases). This CDR3 has 14 residues. Trimming took off 8 bases at V and 0 bases at J, with 14 bases between the two ends. In germline, CDR1 is MNHNS, CDR2 SASEGT. The CDR3: CASGKGPISYEQYF. In nucleotides, the CDR3 is TGTGCCAGCGGGAAGGGGCCTATCTCCTACGAGCAGTACTTC.

This clonotype was observed a handful of times. The CDR3 loop is CASSRVGWVQETQYF. The CDR3 DNA reads as TGCGCCAGCAGCCGGGTAGGGTGGGTCCAAGAGACCCAGTACTTC. The chain uses TRBV4-1 and TRBJ2-5; D gene ambiguous. The CDR3 runs to 15 residues. CDR1 MGHRA and CDR2 YSYEKL come from the germline V gene. V was pared by 4 bases and J by 1 base, with 13 bases between.

This clonotype was observed many times. The chain joins TRBV6-1 to TRBJ2-7, with D unclear. Germline CDR1 is MNHNS and CDR2 is SASEGT. V was clipped by 3 bases and J by 3 bases, with 15 bases between them. The CDR3 has 15 amino acids. The CDR3 DNA reads TGTGCCAGCAGTGAGGGGTCCTTTCCTCACTACGAGCAGTACTTC. The encoded protein is CASSEGSFPHYEQYF.

This clonotype has a count of ten or more. The V and J genes are TRBV30 and TRBJ2-5, with D maybe TRBD2 (5 bases). Germline loops: CDR1 GTSNPN, CDR2 SVGIG (reference sequence). This CDR3 has 12 residues. Trimming left V 5 bases short and J 4 bases short, with 11 bases between. CDR3 protein: CAWGQGRETQYF. In nucleotides, the CDR3 is TGTGCCTGGGGCCAAGGGAGAGAGACCCAGTACTTC.

Only a few counts were recorded for this clonotype. This chain connects TRBV19 to TRBJ1-1; D remains ambiguous. This CDR3 is 13 amino acids long. V gave up 1 base and J gave up 0 bases, with 3 bases separating them. The germline V gene encodes CDR1 LNHDA and CDR2 SQIVND (reference sequence). The CDR3 coding sequence is TGTGCCAGTAGTATAGCGGTGAACACTGAAGCTTTCTTT. Residues: CASSIAVNTEAFF.